The 9 T cell receptor beta chains below were found in one sample sequenced in a study of blood T cell repertoires in COVID-19. Using immunoSEQ multiplex PCR, the repertoire was profiled, and TCRdb retains in-frame clones only, with some absent. The repertoire holds 130,000 to 150,000 clones, with about 89% as singletons. The sequenced sample was peripheral blood. Source of these receptors: a man aged 45-60 years who had recovered from COVID-19.

The chain is built from TRBV30 and TRBJ2-2; maybe TRBD2 (6 bases). From germline, CDR1 is GTSNPN and CDR2 SVGIG (reference sequence). CDR3 size: 16 residues. V gave up 3 bases and J gave up 2 bases, with 16 bases separating them. The CDR3 DNA sequence: TGTGCCTGGAGGCGGCAGGAGGGGATCAACACCGGGGAGCTGTTTTTT. It codes for CAWRRQEGINTGELFF. Filled out from reference TRBV30 and TRBJ2-2, the complete variable domain reads SQTIHQWPATLVQPVGSPLSLECTVEGTSNPNLYWYRQAAGRGLQLLFYSVGIGQISSEVPQNLSASRPQDRQFILSSKKLLLSDSGFYLCAWRRQEGINTGELFFGEGSRLTVL.

V usage is TRBV27 and J usage is TRBJ1-5; TRBD1 matches at 7 bases. CDR1 and CDR2 from the germline V gene are MNHEY and SMNVEV (reference sequence). V trimming: 6 bases; J trimming: 3 bases; junction bases outside the gene matches: 8. This CDR3 has 15 amino acids. The DNA of the CDR3 is TGTGCCAGCAGCCGAGGACAGGCGACCAATCAGCCCCAGCATTTT. The encoded protein is CASSRGQATNQPQHF.

This rearrangement joins TRBV7-9 to TRBJ1-1, with a tentative D call TRBD1 (5 bases). Germline values: CDR1 SEHNR, CDR2 FQNEAQ (reference sequence). The length of the CDR3 is 12 residues. V lost 5 bases to trimming and J lost 11 bases, with 15 bases between them. CDR3 protein: CASSLRGIYAFF. CDR3 nucleotides: TGTGCCAGCAGCCTTAGGGGAATCTATGCTTTCTTT. The whole variable domain, filled in from reference TRBV7-9 and TRBJ1-1, reads DTGVSQNPRHKITKRGQNVTFRCDPISEHNRLYWYRQTLGQGPEFLTYFQNEAQLEKSRLLSDRFSAERPKGSFSTLEIQRTEQGDSAMYLCASSLRGIYAFFGQGTRLTVV.

The chain joins TRBV6-1 to TRBJ1-6; 8 bases are a match to TRBD1. Losses at the gene ends were 2 bases for V and 10 bases for J; bases not matched to a gene: 7. This CDR3 spans 15 amino acids. Germline values: CDR1 MNHNS, CDR2 SASEGT. The CDR3 loop reads CASSEPQGAGSPLHF. CDR3 sequence (DNA): TGTGCCAGCAGTGAACCCCAGGGGGCGGGATCACCCCTCCACTTT.

The CDR3 DNA sequence: TGTGCCAGCAACCGTCCGACAGAAAACTATGGCTACACCTTC. Encoded protein: CASNRPTENYGYTF. The chain is built from TRBV2 and TRBJ1-2; D is perhaps TRBD1 (5 bases). The CDR3 sequence is 14 residues long. The germline V gene encodes CDR1 SNHLY and CDR2 FYNNEI. Trimming stripped 7 bases from V and 2 bases from J, with 14 bases between. The full variable domain, its missing parts supplied by reference TRBV2 and TRBJ1-2, is EPEVTQTPSHQVTQMGQEVILRCVPISNHLYFYWYRQILGQKVEFLVSFYNNEISEKSEIFDDQFSVERPDGSNFTLKIRSTKLEDSAMYFCASNRPTENYGYTFGSGTRLTVV.

DNA for the CDR3: TGTGCCAGCAGCCACTATGGACAGGGACACTATGGCTACACCTTC. Amino acid sequence: CASSHYGQGHYGYTF. V is TRBV14 and J is TRBJ1-2, with 8 bases aligning to TRBD1. Germline assignment: CDR1 SGHDN and CDR2 FVKESK. The CDR3 runs 15 residues. J was trimmed by 3 bases and V by 3 bases; bases with no gene match: 6.

The chain joins TRBV6-1 to TRBJ1-2, with D perhaps matching TRBD1 (5 bases). V gave up 1 base and J gave up 8 bases, with 17 bases separating them. The length of the CDR3 is 15 residues. Germline loops: CDR1 MNHNS, CDR2 SASEGT. The CDR3 region has the DNA TGTGCCAGCAGTGAAGTAGTCAGGGTCGCCGGGGGCTACACCTTC. Its translation is CASSEVVRVAGGYTF.

V and J are TRBV2 and TRBJ2-3; a possible D gene is TRBD2 (5 bases). Germline CDR1 SNHLY, CDR2 FYNNEI. V was pared by 8 bases and J by 2 bases, with 8 bases between. The CDR3 runs to 12 residues. Written as DNA, the CDR3 is TGTGCCAGCCGGGGTAACACAGATACGCAGTATTTT. It specifies CASRGNTDTQYF.

V is TRBV9 and J is TRBJ1-1, with TRBD1 matching 7 bases. CDR3 length: 15 residues. Trimming took 0 bases from V and 6 from J; bases not matched to a gene: 8. Germline values: CDR1 SGDLS, CDR2 YYNGEE. The DNA for the CDR3 is TGTGCCAGCAGCGTAGTGATAGGGGGCAGAGCTGAAGCTTTCTTT. Encoded protein: CASSVVIGGRAEAFF. Together with reference TRBV9 and TRBJ1-1, the CDR3 gives the full variable domain: DSGVTQTPKHLITATGQRVTLRCSPRSGDLSVYWYQQSLDQGLQFLIQYYNGEERAKGNILERFSAQQFPDLHSELNLSSLELGDSALYFCASSVVIGGRAEAFFGQGTRLTVV.